This T cell receptor beta chain was retrieved from a study of blood T cell repertoires in COVID-19. Study at large: COVID-19 samples from acute and convalescent phases originated in the United States, Italy and Spain.

The germline V gene encodes CDR1 SGHRS and CDR2 YFSETQ. This CDR3 is built from 16 residues. Trimming took 0 bases from V and 2 from J; bases not matched to a gene: 4. In the original processing: How many nucleated cells were present was estimated from reference gene primer amplification. Profiling relied on immunoSEQ multiplex PCR, and the TCRdb table lists in-frame clones only, not all of them. That table gives V, J and clone size, and the DNA gave D and trimming. The repertoire has about 80,000 clones, approximately 86% of them found once; the top ten carry under 20%. Sequencing was performed on peripheral blood. This chain joins TRBV5-1 and TRBJ2-2; 7 positions match TRBD2. The receptor comes from a man of 80 years or more with active or convalescent COVID-19. Here the CDR3 reads CASSLGPSGNTGELFF. The DNA for the CDR3 is TGCGCCAGCAGCTTGGGTCCTAGCGGTAACACCGGGGAGCTGTTTTTT.